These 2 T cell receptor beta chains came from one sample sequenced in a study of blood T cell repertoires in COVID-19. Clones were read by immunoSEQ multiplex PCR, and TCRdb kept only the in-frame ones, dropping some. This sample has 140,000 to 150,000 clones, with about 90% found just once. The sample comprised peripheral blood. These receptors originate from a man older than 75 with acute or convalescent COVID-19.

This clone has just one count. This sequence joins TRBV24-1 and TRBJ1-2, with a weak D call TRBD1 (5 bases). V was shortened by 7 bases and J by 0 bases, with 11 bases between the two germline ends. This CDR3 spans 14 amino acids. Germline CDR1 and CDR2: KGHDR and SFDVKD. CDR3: CATRQSGSNYGYTF. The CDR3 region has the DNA TGTGCCACCAGGCAATCAGGGTCTAACTATGGCTACACCTTC.

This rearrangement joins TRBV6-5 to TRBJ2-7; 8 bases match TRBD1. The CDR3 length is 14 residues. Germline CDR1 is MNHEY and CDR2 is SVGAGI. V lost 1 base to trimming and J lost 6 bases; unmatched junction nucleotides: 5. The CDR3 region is CASSYLQGVAEQYF. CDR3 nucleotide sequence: TGTGCCAGCAGTTACTTACAGGGGGTCGCCGAGCAGTACTTC.